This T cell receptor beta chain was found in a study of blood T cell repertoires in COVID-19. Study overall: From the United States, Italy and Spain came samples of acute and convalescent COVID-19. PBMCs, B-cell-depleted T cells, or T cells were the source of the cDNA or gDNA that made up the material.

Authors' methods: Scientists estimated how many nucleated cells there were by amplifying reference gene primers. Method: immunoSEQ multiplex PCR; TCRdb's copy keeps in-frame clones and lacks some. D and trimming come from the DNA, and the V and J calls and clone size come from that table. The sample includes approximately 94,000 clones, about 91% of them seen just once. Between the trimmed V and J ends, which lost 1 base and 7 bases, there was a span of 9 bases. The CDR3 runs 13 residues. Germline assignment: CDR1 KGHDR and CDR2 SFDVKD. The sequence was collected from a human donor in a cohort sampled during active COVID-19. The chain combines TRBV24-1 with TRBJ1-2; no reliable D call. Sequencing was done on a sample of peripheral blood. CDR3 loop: CATSDFPGGGYTF. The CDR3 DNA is TGTGCCACCAGTGATTTCCCGGGTGGTGGCTACACCTTC.